This T cell receptor beta chain stems from a study of shared clonotypes between healthy human individuals. General study findings and limits: Naive subsets typically showed greater estimated richness than memory subsets.

This clone was detected only once. The antigen remains undetermined. This CDR3 has 15 amino acids. Trimming took 3 bases from V and 5 from J; bases not matched to a gene: 6. Germline V CDR1 and CDR2: MGHDK, SYGVNS. The assay ran at deep level. The table came from immunoSEQ multiplex PCR; TCRdb's copy has only in-frame clones and leaves some out. The sample has 2,500,000 or so clones; roughly 93% are singletons. This sequence was found in a man between 18 and 29 years old in good health. Some clones in this sample may be carry-over from other donors' samples. The V and J genes are TRBV25-1 and TRBJ2-2, with TRBD1 matching over 7 bases. Input material: naive CD4+ T cells from PBMCs. The subset was: CD45RA+ positively selected. CDR3 nucleotide sequence: TGTGCCAGCAGTGATATGAGGGGGCGTACCGGGGAGCTGTTTTTT. Protein sequence: CASSDMRGRTGELFF. The entire variable domain, with the rest obtained from reference TRBV25-1 and TRBJ2-2, is as follows: EADIYQTPRYLVIGTGKKITLECSQTMGHDKMYWYQQDPGMELHLIHYSYGVNSTEKGDLSSESTVSRIRTEHFPLTLESARPSHTSQYLCASSDMRGRTGELFFGEGSRLTVL.